This passage covers 29 T cell receptor beta chains from one sample sequenced in a study of T cell responses to AZD1222 COVID-19 vaccine. Method: immunoSEQ multiplex PCR; TCRdb's copy keeps in-frame clones and lacks some. This sample has around 89,000 clones, with 80% to 90% found just once. Sample: peripheral blood, taken on day 0 of AZD1222 vaccination. The source of these receptors is an adult in good health.

This chain's CDR3 is CASTTGLNGYNSPLHF. As DNA, the CDR3 is TGTGCCAGCACGACAGGGCTAAACGGTTATAATTCACCCCTCCACTTT. The chain couples TRBV2 to TRBJ1-6, with TRBD1 identical over 7 bases. This CDR3 has 16 amino acids. The germline gives CDR1 SNHLY, CDR2 FYNNEI. V was pared by 7 bases and J by 4 bases, with 10 bases of the junction left unmatched.

Comments on this clone: Other DNA sequences within the sample encode an identical CDR3. The J gene is TRBJ1-5, the V gene TRBV28; 10 bases map to TRBD1. The CDR3 length is 14 residues. CDR1 is MDHEN, CDR2 SYDVKM, per germline. Trimming removed 4 bases from V and 7 bases from J; junction bases left unmatched: 4. The CDR3 reads CASSSGQGRQPQHF. In DNA, the CDR3 is TGTGCCAGCAGTTCGGGACAGGGGCGGCAGCCCCAGCATTTT.

This clone counts as medium-sized (0.01 to 0.1%). J is TRBJ1-3 and V is TRBV28; D unresolved. The V gene lost 6 bases and the J gene lost 4 bases, with 13 bases spanning the gap. Per the germline V gene, CDR1 is MDHEN and CDR2 is SYDVKM. The CDR3 spans 14 residues. The CDR3 DNA reads TGTGCCAGCAGATTACCCGGGCCAGGAAACACCATATATTTT. Translating gives CASRLPGPGNTIYF.

The chain employs TRBV29-1 and TRBJ1-2; TRBD1 matches at 8 bases. The germline V gene encodes CDR1 SQVTM and CDR2 ANQGSEA. V dropped 1 base and J dropped 2; count of bases not matched to a gene: 6. The CDR3 extends over 15 amino acids. CDR3 amino acids: CSVEGPGGLNYGYTF. Here the CDR3 DNA reads TGCAGCGTTGAAGGGCCAGGGGGCCTGAACTATGGCTACACCTTC. Drawing the rest from reference TRBV29-1 and TRBJ1-2, the complete variable domain is SAVISQKPSRDICQRGTSLTIQCQVDSQVTMMFWYRQQPGQSLTLIATANQGSEATYESGFVIDKFPISRPNLTFSTLTVSNMSPEDSSIYLCSVEGPGGLNYGYTFGSGTRLTVV.

J is TRBJ2-7 and V is TRBV7-8; TRBD2 matches at 7 bases. Trimming at V came to 1 base and at J to 5 bases, leaving 11 bases not matched to a gene. Germline assignment: CDR1 SGHVS and CDR2 FQNEAQ. CDR3 length: 16 residues. Written as DNA, the CDR3 is TGTGCCAGCAGCTTAGAAAAAGGACTAGGGTCCCACGAGCAGTACTTC. It encodes CASSLEKGLGSHEQYF.

This clone was seen more than once but under ten times. The V call is TRBV5-5, the J call TRBJ1-1, with D tentatively TRBD1 (5 bases). This CDR3 has 15 residues. The ends were cut back, 6 bases at V and 1 base at J, with 16 bases in the middle. Germline assignment: CDR1 SGHKS and CDR2 YYEKEE (reference sequence). The CDR3 DNA is TGTGCCAGCATCCCGGCGGGGCGCCCGAACACTGAAGCTTTCTTT. This translates into CASIPAGRPNTEAFF.

The count of this clone is one. This chain connects TRBV4-1 to TRBJ2-1, with D perhaps TRBD1 (5 bases). Germline V gene data show CDR1 as MGHRA and CDR2 as YSYEKL. Between the trimmed V and J ends, which lost 4 bases and 0 bases, there was a span of 10 bases. The CDR3 loop spans 15 amino acids. This CDR3 reads CASSLGHSSYNEQFF. The CDR3 DNA reads as TGCGCCAGCAGCCTCGGACATAGCTCCTACAATGAGCAGTTCTTC.

V gene TRBV2 combines with J gene TRBJ2-2; D remains ambiguous. The V and J ends lost 8 bases and 5 bases respectively, with 12 bases between them. The CDR3 loop spans 13 amino acids. Germline CDR1 reads SNHLY; CDR2 reads FYNNEI. CDR3 loop: CASQESWTGELFF. CDR3 DNA: TGTGCCAGCCAGGAAAGTTGGACCGGGGAGCTGTTTTTT.

The gene calls are TRBV19 and TRBJ1-4; TRBD1 aligns across 7 bases. The junction had 8 bases not matched to a gene; V was cut back by 8 bases and J by 5 bases. Germline CDR1 LNHDA, CDR2 SQIVND (reference sequence). This CDR3 spans 14 amino acids. The CDR3 here is CASGGTAMNEKLFF. CDR3 bases: TGTGCCAGTGGGGGGACAGCGATGAATGAAAAACTGTTTTTT.

This clone was seen a single time. This chain joins TRBV19 and TRBJ2-7; 9 bases are a match to TRBD1. Germline loops: CDR1 LNHDA, CDR2 SQIVND (reference sequence). CDR3 length: 15 amino acids. The V segment lost 3 bases and the J segment 5 bases; nucleotides outside the gene matches: 8. CDR3 DNA: TGTGCCAGTAGTATTGCAGGGACAGGGATCCACGAGCAGTACTTC. Translating it yields CASSIAGTGIHEQYF.

This clone was seen a handful of times. This chain connects TRBV24-1 to TRBJ1-2; D not certain. V gave up 2 bases and J gave up 7 bases, with 10 bases separating them. CDR1 KGHDR and CDR2 SFDVKD come from the germline V gene. This CDR3 has 13 amino acids. The CDR3 loop reads CATSDSLTFGYTF. CDR3 sequence (DNA): TGTGCCACCAGTGATTCACTGACATTTGGCTACACCTTC.

The chain recombines TRBV4-1 with TRBJ1-2; a weak D match, TRBD1 (5 bases). The CDR3 loop spans 15 amino acids. The V end was cut by 0 bases, the J end by 4 bases, with 12 bases between. Per germline, CDR1 MGHRA and CDR2 YSYEKL. CDR3: CASSQDVRVGYGYTF. Written as DNA, the CDR3 is TGCGCCAGCAGCCAAGATGTCAGGGTAGGCTATGGCTACACCTTC.

This sequence joins TRBV2 and TRBJ1-1; D unclear. Germline assignment: CDR1 SNHLY and CDR2 FYNNEI. The CDR3 runs 14 residues. V lost 4 bases to trimming and J lost 2 bases, with 11 bases between them. CDR3 sequence reads: CASSVFSANTEAFF. The CDR3 nucleotides are TGTGCCAGCAGTGTTTTTTCAGCTAACACTGAAGCTTTCTTT.

In this sample, this clone turned up once. The rearrangement links TRBV6-5 to TRBJ2-7; tentatively, D is TRBD1 or TRBD2 (5 bases each). V was shortened by 8 bases and J by 4 bases, with 15 bases between the two germline ends. In germline, CDR1 is MNHEY, CDR2 SVGAGI. The CDR3 is made up of 13 amino acids. CDR3 sequence (DNA): TGTGCCAGCTTGGACTGGACAATTTACGAGCAGTACTTC. Encoded protein: CASLDWTIYEQYF.

The rearrangement joins TRBV2 to TRBJ2-7; 8 nucleotides line up with TRBD2. V lost 7 bases, J lost 2 bases, and 10 bases stayed unmatched. This CDR3 has 15 amino acids. CDR1 is SNHLY and CDR2 is FYNNEI in the germline V gene. The CDR3 here is CASKNLGGGTYEQYF. The CDR3 nucleotides are TGTGCCAGCAAGAATCTTGGCGGGGGGACCTACGAGCAGTACTTC.

This clone was seen only once. The chain uses TRBV13 and TRBJ1-2, with D unresolved. The V gene's germline CDR1 is PRHDT and CDR2 FYEKMQ (reference sequence). Trimming shortened V by 5 bases and J by 0 bases, and 13 bases separated the two germline ends. CDR3 length: 15 residues. The CDR3 here is CASSEVGRPNYGYTF. The CDR3 DNA is TGTGCCAGCAGCGAAGTGGGCCGCCCTAACTATGGCTACACCTTC. The complete variable domain, with remaining parts taken from reference TRBV13 and TRBJ1-2, reads AAGVIQSPRHLIKEKRETATLKCYPIPRHDTVYWYQQGPGQDPQFLISFYEKMQSDKGSIPDRFSAQQFSDYHSELNMSSLELGDSALYFCASSEVGRPNYGYTFGSGTRLTVV.

The gene calls are TRBV5-6 and TRBJ2-5; D is unresolved. With 4 bases removed from V and 9 bases from J, the gap between germline ends came to 10 bases. This CDR3 comprises 11 residues. Germline CDR1 SGHDT, CDR2 YYEEEE. The CDR3 sequence: CASSRAEAQYF. The CDR3 coding sequence is TGTGCCAGCAGCCGGGCTGAGGCCCAGTACTTC.

The J gene is TRBJ1-6, the V gene TRBV5-6; weak D call: TRBD1 (5 bases). The CDR3 spans 15 residues. Trimming removed 5 bases at V and 5 bases at J, with 14 bases between. CDR1 is SGHDT and CDR2 is YYEEEE in the germline V gene. The DNA for the CDR3 is TGTGCCAGCAGGGGTGGGGGAAGGGATAATTCACCCCTCCACTTT. This gives the protein CASRGGGRDNSPLHF.

The chain recombines TRBV7-9 with TRBJ1-1; 8 bases map to TRBD1. V shed 5 bases and J 7 bases; nucleotides not matched to a gene: 6. From germline, CDR1 is SEHNR and CDR2 FQNEAQ (reference sequence). The CDR3 loop spans 13 amino acids. The CDR3, as DNA: TGTGCCAGCAGCCCCGGGACAGGAGTTGAAGCTTTCTTT. Residues: CASSPGTGVEAFF.

This chain links TRBV5-1 with TRBJ2-3, with TRBD1 identical over 10 bases. This CDR3 comprises 15 residues. Unmatched junction bases numbered 3, after V lost 4 bases and J lost 1 base. Germline-derived CDR1 and CDR2 are SGHRS and YFSETQ. The CDR3 nucleotides are TGCGCCAGCAGCCGCGGACAGGGGGGCACAGATACGCAGTATTTT. It is translated as CASSRGQGGTDTQYF.

The chain recombines TRBV2 with TRBJ2-7, with 9 bases matching TRBD2. This CDR3 spans 14 amino acids. J lost 2 bases, V lost 6 bases, and 5 bases had no gene match. CDR1 is SNHLY and CDR2 is FYNNEI in the germline V gene. In nucleotides, the CDR3 is TGTGCCAGCAGACAGACTAGCGGAACCTACGAGCAGTACTTC. Protein: CASRQTSGTYEQYF.

The V and J genes are TRBV12-3 or TRBV12-4 and TRBJ1-1; D possibly corresponds to TRBD1 (6 bases). This CDR3 has 13 residues. V dropped 6 bases and J dropped 4 bases, with 12 bases sitting between them. CDR3 in DNA: TGTGCCAGCAGGACAGGTCTGAGCACTGAAGCTTTCTTT. Translating gives CASRTGLSTEAFF.

This sequence joins TRBV15 and TRBJ2-3, with D tentatively TRBD1 (6 bases). V lost 1 base to trimming and J lost 4 bases, with 12 bases between them. This CDR3 region has 15 residues. Germline values: CDR1 LNHNV, CDR2 YYDKDF (reference sequence). The CDR3 is CATSRGTGLADTQYF. CDR3 coding DNA: TGTGCCACCAGCAGAGGAACAGGGCTTGCAGATACGCAGTATTTT. Supplemented by reference TRBV15 and TRBJ2-3, the full variable domain reads DAMVIQNPRYQVTQFGKPVTLSCSQTLNHNVMYWYQQKSSQAPKLLFHYYDKDFNNEADTPDNFQSRRPNTSFCFLDIRSPGLGDTAMYLCATSRGTGLADTQYFGPGTRLTVL.

This clone was picked up a small number of times. The rearrangement joins TRBV5-4 to TRBJ1-1; 7 bases agree with TRBD1. The length of the CDR3 is 15 residues. J gave up 10 bases and V 2 bases, and 14 bases lay outside the gene matches. CDR1 and CDR2 (germline): SGHNT, YYREEE (reference sequence). Here the CDR3 reads CASSFNQGVPGGAFF. DNA for the CDR3: TGTGCCAGCAGCTTTAATCAGGGGGTTCCCGGGGGAGCTTTCTTT. Full variable domain (outside the CDR3, taken from reference TRBV5-4 and TRBJ1-1): ETGVTQSPTHLIKTRGQQVTLRCSSQSGHNTVSWYQQALGQGPQFIFQYYREEENGRGNFPPRFSGLQFPNYSSELNVNALELDDSALYLCASSFNQGVPGGAFFGQGTRLTVV.

This chain joins TRBV6-1 and TRBJ1-2; D uncertain. The CDR3 contains 13 residues. Trimming shortened V by 2 bases and J by 3 bases, and 7 bases separated the two germline ends. Germline CDR1 MNHNS, CDR2 SASEGT. CDR3 in amino acids: CASSESLHYGYTF. The CDR3 nucleotides read TGTGCCAGCAGTGAATCCCTACACTATGGCTACACCTTC.

This sequence joins TRBV12-5 and TRBJ2-3; 8 bases are a match to TRBD2. The CDR3 covers 16 residues. Germline V gives CDR1 LGHNT, CDR2 FRNRAP. V was clipped by 1 base and J by 2 bases; unmatched bases: 5. CDR3 nucleotides: TGTGCTAGTGGTTTGGGAATAGCGGGGCCCACAGATACGCAGTATTTT. Protein sequence: CASGLGIAGPTDTQYF.

CDR3 DNA: TGTGCCAGTAAATCTGTTCGGTTGGGGACTAGCGGGACAGACACCGGGGAGCTGTTTTTT. This codes for CASKSVRLGTSGTDTGELFF. The rearrangement links TRBV19 to TRBJ2-2, with 13 bases matching TRBD2. The CDR3 is 20 residues long. V was clipped by 7 bases and J by 3 bases; unmatched bases: 17. The V gene's germline CDR1 is LNHDA and CDR2 SQIVND (reference sequence).

The chain links TRBV7-8 to TRBJ1-5; the D is unclear. Per germline, CDR1 SGHVS and CDR2 FQNEAQ. Trimming shortened V by 4 bases and J by 7 bases, and 17 bases separated the two germline ends. The CDR3 has 15 amino acids. The DNA for the CDR3 is TGTGCCAGCAGCTCACGCCCCGGGCACAAACAGCCCCAGCATTTT. Translation: CASSSRPGHKQPQHF.

The gene calls are TRBV7-2 and TRBJ2-1; 7 bases fit TRBD2. The V gene's germline CDR1 is SGHTA and CDR2 FQGNSA. V trimming: 5 bases; J trimming: 5 bases; junction bases outside the gene matches: 6. This CDR3 is 14 amino acids long. CDR3 loop: CASSRLAVNNEQFF. CDR3 in DNA: TGTGCCAGCAGCCGTCTAGCGGTTAACAATGAGCAGTTCTTC.